This T cell receptor beta chain was documented in a study of early T cells in non-severe SARS-CoV-2 infection (dated by TCRdb to the early 2020s). With regard to the full study: Because TCR sequencing was done on bulk RNA from unsorted whole blood, the alpha and beta chains could not be paired.

The library was obtained by 5' RACE. The sequencer was a NextSeq 500. Unique molecular identifiers were attached to individual cDNA molecules in the TCR library protocol so that sequencing error and PCR bias could be corrected. TCR alpha and beta chains were both sequenced, and the abundances of alpha and beta sequences in each sample were closely correlated with each other. In the paper's pipeline: Decombinator V4 was used to annotate TCR sequences for V gene, J gene and CDR3. TCRs were defined as expanded if a significant change between any two time points was detected under a Poisson model with p below 0.0001. TCR abundances were normalised to the total number of TCRs sequenced per sample and expressed as counts per million. MAIT TCRs were defined by TRAV1-2 paired with TRAJ12, TRAJ20 or TRAJ33, and iNKT TCRs by TRAV10 paired with TRAJ18. A search of VDJdb, accessed on 1 November 2021, was run for TCRs annotated to CMV, EBV and SARS-CoV-2, with TCRs annotated for multiple antigens excluded. Starting from the raw public reads, TCRdb applied fastp trimming at Q25, assembled clones with MiXCR and retained in-frame beta chains. CDR3 protein sequences are deduplicated, and each keeps its most common genes and DNA. The V and J calls here are based on TCRdb, not the publication. This sample comprises about 50,000 distinct CDR3 sequences, roughly 10% of them detected only once. The top ten clonotypes cover more than 12% of the sample.

This clonotype was recorded at least ten times. There is no known antigen for this receptor. Nothing much larger sits one base from this clone, and base qualities are not available. A case-control design nested within a healthcare worker cohort in London, UK, was used, with weekly nasopharyngeal swab PCR tests and blood sampling performed. Healthcare workers were recruited during the week of the UK lockdown, between 23 and 31 March 2020, and followed weekly for up to roughly 15 weeks. The germline V gene (reference sequence) sets CDR1 to SGHNT and CDR2 to YYREEE. Reading from cysteine to phenylalanine, the CDR3 counts 16 amino acids. Here the CDR3 DNA is all that survives: 48 bases in frame from base 1. V sheds 3 bases and J sheds 0 bases, leaving 13 bases between their ends. Results the study describes overall, beyond this receptor: VDJdb matching was skewed toward anti-spike CD8 responses and likely underestimated virus-specific expansions by missing private and CD4 specificities.

Sequencing used whole blood. The clonotype was recovered from an adult who was a healthcare worker with PCR-confirmed SARS-CoV-2 infection or an uninfected control (not recorded which). This receptor chain uses TRBV5-4 and TRBJ1-3; the D gene assignment is ambiguous. The bases read TGTGCCAGCAGCTCGGGAAGCCGGTACTCTGGAAACACCATATATTTT. Its amino acids are CASSSGSRYSGNTIYF. Joined to the reference TRBV5-4 and TRBJ1-3 proteins, this CDR3 gives the full variable domain: ETGVTQSPTHLIKTRGQQVTLRCSSQSGHNTVSWYQQALGQGPQFIFQYYREEENGRGNFPPRFSGLQFPNYSSELNVNALELDDSALYLCASSSGSRYSGNTIYFGEGSWLTVV.